The 9 T cell receptor beta chains in this list originate from one sample, sequenced in a study of early T cells in non-severe SARS-CoV-2 infection (dated by TCRdb to the early 2020s). The library relied on 5' RACE. TCRdb names NextSeq 500 as the instrument used. TCRdb ran its own pipeline on the public reads, namely fastp trimming at Q25 and MiXCR clone calling, and kept in-frame beta chains. CDR3 protein duplicates are merged, each entry listing the most common genes and DNA. Here the sample has roughly 67,000 distinct CDR3 sequences; 10% to 15% occur a single time. The ten largest clonotypes hold about 1.6% of the sample. Sequencing was carried out using whole blood. These receptors originate from an adult who was a healthcare worker with PCR-confirmed SARS-CoV-2 infection or an uninfected control (not recorded which).

V usage is TRBV27 and J usage is TRBJ2-7; perhaps TRBD2 as D (6 bases). The V gene's germline CDR1 is MNHEY and CDR2 SMNVEV (reference sequence). Deletions cut 3 bases from V and 6 bases from J, with 12 bases between. The CDR3 has 13 amino acids. CDR3 nucleotide sequence: TGTGCCAGCAGTTTGAGGCTAGCGACCGAGCAGTACTTC. It codes for CASSLRLATEQYF.

This clonotype has only a few counts. The chain recombines TRBV10-3 with TRBJ2-4; D might be TRBD2 (6 bases). CDR1 and CDR2 (germline): ENHRY, SYGVKD. The CDR3 has 13 residues. Trimming removed 10 bases at V and 2 bases at J, with 12 bases between. CDR3 region: CATRDATKNIQYF. The CDR3 DNA reads TGTGCCACGCGGGACGCTACCAAAAACATTCAGTACTTC.

This clonotype occurred many times. The V and J genes are TRBV12-3 or TRBV12-4 and TRBJ1-2; TRBD1 might be the D (5 bases). V was trimmed by 2 bases and J by 4 bases, leaving 14 bases between them. This CDR3 is 15 amino acids long. CDR3 bases: TGTGCCAGCAGTTTAACCCAGGGTTCGAGCTATGGCTACACCTTC. It encodes CASSLTQGSSYGYTF.

In its sample, this clonotype was seen a few times. V gene TRBV12-3 or TRBV12-4 combines with J gene TRBJ2-3, with 12 nucleotides matching TRBD2. This CDR3 region has 16 residues. V lost 3 bases and J lost 0; bases outside the gene matches: 1. CDR3: CASSLLAGGSTDTQYF. In DNA, the CDR3 is TGTGCCAGCAGTTTGCTAGCGGGGGGGAGCACAGATACGCAGTATTTT.

In its sample, this clonotype was seen many times. The CDR3 here is CASGKLQGEQFF. The CDR3 nucleotides read TGTGCCAGTGGGAAACTACAGGGTGAGCAGTTCTTC. The chain recombines TRBV7-2 with TRBJ2-1; a possible D gene is TRBD1 (6 bases). The CDR3 extends over 12 amino acids. CDR1 SGHTA and CDR2 FQGNSA come from the germline V gene. The ends were cut back, 9 bases at V and 9 bases at J, with 15 bases in the middle.

This clonotype was picked up many times. The chain recombines TRBV10-3 with TRBJ2-2; the match to TRBD1 covers 8 bases. The CDR3 covers 15 residues. The germline V gene has CDR1 ENHRY and CDR2 SYGVKD. V was clipped by 6 bases and J by 5 bases; unmatched bases: 8. CDR3 sequence reads: CAISYGQGGTGELFF. CDR3 coding DNA: TGTGCCATCAGCTATGGACAGGGCGGAACCGGGGAGCTGTTTTTT.

This clonotype was detected ten times or more. The chain combines TRBV10-3 with TRBJ1-2, with 9 bases lining up with TRBD1. The CDR3 length is 14 residues. Germline assignment: CDR1 ENHRY and CDR2 SYGVKD. After removal of 6 bases from V and 2 bases from J, the junction contained 4 bases not matched to a gene. CDR3 nucleotide sequence: TGTGCCATCAGACGGGACAGGGACAACTATGGCTACACCTTC. It translates to CAIRRDRDNYGYTF.

The chain uses TRBV12-3 or TRBV12-4 and TRBJ1-5; 8 positions agree with TRBD1. V lost 8 bases to trimming and J lost 7 bases; unmatched junction nucleotides: 19. This CDR3 region has 17 residues. DNA of the CDR3: TGTGCCAGCGGGGAGTTTCCGAGGACAGGGTCTGACCAGCCCCAGCATTTT. Translated: CASGEFPRTGSDQPQHF.

The chain links TRBV2 to TRBJ2-7; 7 bases agree with TRBD2. J lost 3 bases, V lost 10 bases, and 12 bases had no gene match. This CDR3 has 14 residues. Germline loops: CDR1 SNHLY, CDR2 FYNNEI. The DNA of the CDR3 is TGTGCCACCATCAGATCCGGGGGGAACTACGAGCAGTACTTC. This codes for CATIRSGGNYEQYF.